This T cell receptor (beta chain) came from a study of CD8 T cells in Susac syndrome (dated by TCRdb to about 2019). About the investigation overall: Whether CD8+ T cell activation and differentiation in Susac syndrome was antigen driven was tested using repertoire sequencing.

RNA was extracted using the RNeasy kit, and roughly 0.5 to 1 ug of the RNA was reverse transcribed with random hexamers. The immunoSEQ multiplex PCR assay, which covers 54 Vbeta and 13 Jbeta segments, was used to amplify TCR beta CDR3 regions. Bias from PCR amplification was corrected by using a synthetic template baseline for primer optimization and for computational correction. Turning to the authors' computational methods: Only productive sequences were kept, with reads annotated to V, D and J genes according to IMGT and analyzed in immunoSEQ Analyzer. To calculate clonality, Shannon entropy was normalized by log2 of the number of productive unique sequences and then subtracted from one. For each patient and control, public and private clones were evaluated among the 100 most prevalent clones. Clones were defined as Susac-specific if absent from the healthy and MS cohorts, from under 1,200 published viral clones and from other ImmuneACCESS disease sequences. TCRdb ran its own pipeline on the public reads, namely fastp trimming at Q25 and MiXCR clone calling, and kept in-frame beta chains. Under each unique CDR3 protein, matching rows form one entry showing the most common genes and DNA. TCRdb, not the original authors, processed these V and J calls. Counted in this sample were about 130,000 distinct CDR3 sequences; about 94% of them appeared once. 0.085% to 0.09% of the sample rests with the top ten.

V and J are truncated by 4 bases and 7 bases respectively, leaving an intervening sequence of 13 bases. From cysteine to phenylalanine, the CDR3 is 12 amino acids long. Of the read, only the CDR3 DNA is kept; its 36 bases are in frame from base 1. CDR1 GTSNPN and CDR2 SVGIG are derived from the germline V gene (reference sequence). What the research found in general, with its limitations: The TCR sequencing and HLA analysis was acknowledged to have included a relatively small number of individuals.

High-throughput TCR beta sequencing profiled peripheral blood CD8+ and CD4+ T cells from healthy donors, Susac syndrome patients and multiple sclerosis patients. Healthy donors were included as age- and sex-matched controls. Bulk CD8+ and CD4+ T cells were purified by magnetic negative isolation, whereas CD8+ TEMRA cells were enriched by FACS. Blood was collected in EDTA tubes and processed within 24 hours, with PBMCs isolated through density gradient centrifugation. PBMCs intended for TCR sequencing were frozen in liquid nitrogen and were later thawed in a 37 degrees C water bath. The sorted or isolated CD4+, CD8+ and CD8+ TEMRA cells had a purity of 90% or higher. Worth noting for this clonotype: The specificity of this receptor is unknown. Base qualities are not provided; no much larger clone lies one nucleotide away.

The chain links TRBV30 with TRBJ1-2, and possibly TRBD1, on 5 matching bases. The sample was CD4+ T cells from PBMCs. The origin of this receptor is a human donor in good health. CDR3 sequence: CAWTRQTGGYTF. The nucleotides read TGTGCCTGGACCCGACAGACGGGTGGCTACACCTTC.